This passage covers 23 T cell receptor beta chains from one sample sequenced in a study of response to subunit inactivated influenza vaccine. TCRdb ran MiXCR on the RT-PCR reads and lists one entry per CDR3 protein. The sample carries a few hundred thousand distinct CDR3 sequences, about 7.2% recorded once. The sequencing here drew on PBMCs from blood, taken less than 30 months after vaccination. These receptors were collected from a man between 50 and 75 years old who received an inactivated influenza vaccine.

This clonotype turned up a few times. V gene TRBV7-8 combines with J gene TRBJ1-1; no definite D call. This CDR3 has 17 amino acids. Per germline, CDR1 SGHVS and CDR2 FQNEAQ. V was shortened by 0 bases and J by 0 bases, with 14 bases between the two germline ends. The CDR3 here is CASSLALERRVNTEAFF. In DNA form, the CDR3 reads TGTGCCAGCAGCTTAGCGCTAGAGAGACGAGTGAACACTGAAGCTTTCTTT.

This clonotype has a count of ten or more. The chain has TRBV4-3 and TRBJ2-3, with 12 bases fitting TRBD1. From germline, CDR1 is LGHNA and CDR2 YSLEER. The CDR3 loop spans 15 amino acids. V gave up 3 bases and J gave up 5 bases; unmatched junction bases: 3. CDR3 amino acids: CASSQGQGAGDTQYF. The CDR3 nucleotides read TGCGCCAGCAGCCAGGGACAGGGGGCTGGAGATACGCAGTATTTT.

This clonotype occurred many times. At one of its ends the junction is not consistent with the germline gene, which may arise from a read error. The V and J genes are TRBV7-2 and TRBJ2-7; unclear D gene. CDR1 SGHTA and CDR2 FQGNSA come from the germline V gene. This CDR3 contains 14 residues. This chain's CDR3 is CASSLQYPSNEQYF. DNA of the CDR3: TGTGCCAGCAGCTTACAGTACCCCTCCAACGAGCAGTACTTC.

The CDR3 nucleotides are TGTGCCAGCAGCTTATCTGGGGGGGGCCATGGCTACACCTTC. This sequence encodes CASSLSGGGHGYTF. The chain has TRBV7-2 and TRBJ1-2; TRBD1 is a possible D gene (6 bases). Germline values: CDR1 SGHTA, CDR2 FQGNSA. The CDR3 totals 14 residues. V was shortened by 2 bases and J by 6 bases, with 13 bases between the two germline ends.

Ten or more counts support this clonotype. V and J are TRBV12-3 or TRBV12-4 and TRBJ2-2; D remains ambiguous. The CDR3 covers 11 residues. V shed 6 bases and J shed 4 bases, with 3 bases lying between them. This CDR3 is CASRTTGELFF. In nucleotides, the CDR3 is TGTGCCAGCAGGACCACCGGGGAGCTGTTTTTT.

This clonotype was recorded a few times. The chain joins TRBV4-3 to TRBJ1-2; D unclear. Germline CDR1 is LGHNA and CDR2 is YSLEER. This CDR3 contains 16 residues. Between the trimmed V and J ends, which lost 4 bases and 0 bases, there was a span of 15 bases. The chain's CDR3 is CASSRSRVLANYGYTF. CDR3 DNA: TGCGCCAGCAGCCGAAGCCGGGTCCTAGCTAACTATGGCTACACCTTC.

The chain carries TRBV18 and TRBJ1-3, with 7 bases that match TRBD1. The length of the CDR3 is 16 residues. Germline CDR1 is KGHSH and CDR2 is LQKENI. The V gene end was trimmed by 0 bases and the J gene end by 2 bases; junction bases not matched to a gene: 4. The CDR3 loop reads CASSPPRGQAGNTIYF. CDR3 nucleotide sequence: TGTGCCAGCTCACCACCTAGAGGACAGGCTGGAAACACCATATATTTT.

As for this clonotype: A much larger clone differs by one base, so this may be a read error. The V gene is TRBV7-2, the J gene TRBJ2-5; the match to TRBD1 covers 10 bases. Trimming removed 0 bases from V and 3 bases from J; junction bases left unmatched: 1. The CDR3 has 15 residues. CDR1 and CDR2 (germline): SGHTA, FQGNSA. The CDR3 sequence: CASSLAGTGEETQYF. The CDR3, as DNA: TGTGCCAGCAGCTTAGCCGGGACAGGGGAAGAGACCCAGTACTTC.

There are many counts of this clonotype. This chain joins TRBV25-1 and TRBJ2-7; D is perhaps TRBD1 (6 bases). Germline assignment: CDR1 MGHDK and CDR2 SYGVNS. The CDR3 is 13 amino acids. Trimming stripped 7 bases from V and 0 bases from J, with 10 bases between. In DNA form, the CDR3 reads TGTGCCAGCACTACAGGGAGCTCCTACGAGCAGTACTTC. Translation: CASTTGSSYEQYF.

This chain links TRBV6-1 with TRBJ2-1; 11 bases fit TRBD2. Germline V gene sequence: CDR1 MNHNS, CDR2 SASEGT. The CDR3 has 15 amino acids. The V gene end was trimmed by 5 bases and the J gene end by 3 bases; junction bases not matched to a gene: 3. This chain's CDR3 is CASSLAGGIYNEQFF. Here the CDR3 DNA reads TGTGCCAGCAGTCTAGCGGGGGGCATCTACAATGAGCAGTTCTTC.

This clonotype was counted a few times. V is TRBV10-3 and J is TRBJ2-7; 11 bases are a match to TRBD2. CDR1 and CDR2 from the germline V gene are ENHRY and SYGVKD. Trimming removed 6 bases from V and 3 bases from J; junction bases left unmatched: 10. The CDR3 spans 16 residues. The CDR3 bases are TGTGCCATCAGAGCAAAACCCGGGACTAGCGGCTACGAGCAGTACTTC. Protein sequence: CAIRAKPGTSGYEQYF.

In this sample, this clonotype turned up a few times. The CDR3 region has the DNA TGTGCCAGCAGTCTCCCGGGGGGGGCTACTCGCACCGAGCAGTACTTC. Translated: CASSLPGGATRTEQYF. The chain combines TRBV28 with TRBJ2-7; 8 bases align to TRBD2. The length of the CDR3 is 16 residues. After removal of 5 bases from V and 6 bases from J, the junction contained 15 bases not matched to a gene. Germline CDR1 reads MDHEN; CDR2 reads SYDVKM.

This clonotype was picked up many times. Written as DNA, the CDR3 is TGTGCCAGCAGTGACATGACATCTTATGGCTACACCTTC. Amino acids: CASSDMTSYGYTF. V usage is TRBV2 and J usage is TRBJ1-2; D uncertain. Germline V lookup: CDR1 SNHLY, CDR2 FYNNEI. Trimming took off 3 bases at V and 5 bases at J, with 10 bases between the two ends. The CDR3 is 13 residues long.

The chain is built from TRBV10-3 and TRBJ2-2; no clear D gene. V was cut by 8 bases and J by 0 bases, with 13 bases left in between. CDR1 is ENHRY and CDR2 is SYGVKD in the germline V gene. The CDR3 consists of 15 residues. CDR3 amino acids: CAISPMLTNTGELFF. CDR3 coding DNA: TGTGCCATCTCCCCCATGCTTACGAACACCGGGGAGCTGTTTTTT.

This clonotype was seen only a few times. The rearrangement joins TRBV12-3 or TRBV12-4 to TRBJ1-2, with D unresolved. Between the trimmed V and J ends, which lost 3 bases and 1 base, there was a span of 9 bases. The CDR3 consists of 14 residues. The CDR3 region is CASSFAGDNYGYTF. In nucleotides, the CDR3 is TGTGCCAGCAGTTTTGCCGGGGATAACTATGGCTACACCTTC.

The sample holds a few counts of this clonotype. The gene calls are TRBV5-1 and TRBJ2-2, with TRBD2 matching 11 bases. CDR3 size: 18 residues. Unmatched junction bases numbered 9, after V lost 1 base and J lost 4 bases. Germline lookup yields CDR1 SGHRS and CDR2 YFSETQ. The CDR3, as DNA: TGCGCCAGCAGCTTGACGCTACTAGCGGGAGCCGTCACCGGGGAGCTGTTTTTT. Translation: CASSLTLLAGAVTGELFF. Using reference TRBV5-1 and TRBJ2-2 for the parts outside the CDR3, the full variable domain is KAGVTQTPRYLIKTRGQQVTLSCSPISGHRSVSWYQQTPGQGLQFLFEYFSETQRNKGNFPGRFSGRQFSNSRSEMNVSTLELGDSALYLCASSLTLLAGAVTGELFFGEGSRLTVL.

In its sample, this clonotype was seen many times. This rearrangement joins TRBV20-1 to TRBJ1-1; perhaps TRBD1 as D (6 bases). The CDR3 is 12 residues long. V gave up 3 bases and J gave up 3 bases, with 8 bases separating them. The germline CDR1 and CDR2 sequences are DFQATT and SNEGSKA (reference sequence). The CDR3 protein is CSASRGHTEAFF. For the CDR3, the DNA is TGCAGTGCTAGCAGGGGACACACTGAAGCTTTCTTT.

The V and J genes are TRBV12-3 or TRBV12-4 and TRBJ1-6; TRBD1 agrees at 10 bases. J gave up 5 bases and V 6 bases, and 13 bases lay outside the gene matches. CDR3 length: 18 residues. The CDR3 DNA follows: TGTGCCAGCAGACCTTCTAGGACAGGGGGTAGTGATAATTCACCCCTCCACTTT. Encoded protein: CASRPSRTGGSDNSPLHF.

The V call is TRBV5-5, the J call TRBJ2-2, with no clear D. V was pared by 7 bases and J by 11 bases, with 15 bases between. CDR3 length: 12 residues. Germline loops: CDR1 SGHKS, CDR2 YYEKEE (reference sequence). The CDR3 region is CASGPGSLELFF. CDR3 coding DNA: TGTGCCAGCGGCCCCGGGTCCCTAGAGCTGTTTTTT.

This clonotype was found many times. The CDR3: CASTRRGDRWTYSNQPQHF. Here the CDR3 DNA reads TGTGCCAGCACCCGGCGTGGTGATCGTTGGACTTATAGCAATCAGCCCCAGCATTTT. The rearrangement links TRBV6-2 or TRBV6-3 to TRBJ1-5; D unresolved. CDR3 size: 19 residues. The germline V gene encodes CDR1 MNHEY and CDR2 SVGEGT. Trimming shortened V by 7 bases and J by 0 bases, and 25 bases separated the two germline ends.

The chain recombines TRBV24-1 with TRBJ2-5, with TRBD1 identical over 7 bases. Trimming cost V 9 bases and J 5 bases; bases outside gene matches: 8. Germline V gives CDR1 KGHDR, CDR2 SFDVKD. The CDR3 is 13 residues long. CDR3 protein: CATGSGTDETQYF. The CDR3 nucleotides are TGTGCCACCGGATCTGGGACAGATGAGACCCAGTACTTC.

Ten or more counts support this clonotype. The chain joins TRBV5-1 to TRBJ2-1, with 8 bases matching TRBD2. Looked up from germline, CDR1 is SGHRS and CDR2 is YFSETQ. This CDR3 is 15 amino acids long. Unmatched junction bases numbered 12, after V lost 7 bases and J lost 6 bases. The CDR3 sequence: CASAEQGLGPNEQFF. DNA of the CDR3: TGCGCCAGCGCCGAGCAGGGACTAGGCCCCAATGAGCAGTTCTTC.

This clonotype was observed a few times. The V and J genes are TRBV6-5 and TRBJ2-7, with 9 bases matching TRBD1. J lost 5 bases, V lost 2 bases, and 4 bases had no gene match. The CDR3 covers 14 residues. CDR1 is MNHEY, CDR2 SVGAGI, per germline. DNA for the CDR3: TGTGCCAGCAGTTACATGGGACAGGGTAACGAGCAGTACTTC. Translation: CASSYMGQGNEQYF.